A selection of T cell receptor beta chains follows, all from one sample in a study of T-cell memory formation after mild COVID-19. MiXCR was run by TCRdb on the 5' RACE reads, yielding one entry per CDR3 protein. Altogether under 300,000 distinct CDR3 sequences are present, 9.4% being singletons, with the ten largest covering 20% to 25%. Sequencing was performed on PBMCs or a T cell subset sorted from them (not recorded which). Every receptor here comes from a man aged 18 to 29 who had mild COVID-19 (a few samples of this study predate the infection). Cell type and time point are not known. CDR3s include the opening cysteine and the closing phenylalanine or tryptophan. The D gene is left open where the match is weak. Only some rows state a clone size, as once, few, many or a class for expanded clones.

j_call | v_call | clone_size | d_call | cdr3_aa | cdr3_nt
TRBJ1-2 | TRBV6-5 | few | - | CASSQTGLRGYTF | TGTGCCAGCAGTCAAACAGGCCTTCGGGGCTACACCTTC
TRBJ2-3 | TRBV7-3 | few | - | CASSLWTKITDTQYF | TGTGCCAGCAGCTTATGGACCAAGATTACGGATACGCAGTATTTT
TRBJ2-1 | TRBV20-1 | few | - | CGTSSYNEQFF | TGCGGAACTAGCAGTTACAATGAGCAGTTCTTC
TRBJ1-5 | TRBV27 | few | - | CASSLTAPYSNQPQHF | TGTGCCAGCAGTTTAACGGCACCTTATAGCAATCAGCCCCAGCATTTT
TRBJ2-2 | TRBV5-1 | - | TRBD1 | CASSAQGAVSGELFF | TGCGCCAGCAGCGCACAGGGGGCGGTATCCGGGGAGCTGTTTTTT
TRBJ2-2 | TRBV2 | - | TRBD2 | CASSDIAGETNTGELFF | TGTGCCAGCAGTGACATAGCGGGGGAGACGAACACCGGGGAGCTGTTTTTT
TRBJ2-3 | TRBV19 | few | - | CASLLTDTQYF | TGTGCCAGTCTGCTCACAGATACGCAGTATTTT
TRBJ2-5 | TRBV10-3 | - | - | CAISEPGTQETQYF | TGTGCCATCAGTGAACCGGGAACCCAAGAGACCCAGTACTTC
TRBJ2-5 | TRBV5-5 | - | - | CASSNRRDGLETQYF | TGTGCCAGCAGCAATAGGAGAGATGGGCTAGAGACCCAGTACTTC
TRBJ2-7 | TRBV29-1 | - | TRBD2 | CSVELAGGPPYEQYF | TGCAGCGTTGAATTAGCGGGAGGGCCGCCCTACGAGCAGTACTTC
TRBJ1-4 | TRBV6-1 | few | TRBD1 | CASAADRGGEKLFF | TGTGCCAGCGCCGCGGACAGGGGGGGAGAAAAACTGTTTTTT
TRBJ2-5 | TRBV5-1 | - | - | CASSKEGGLETQYF | TGCGCCAGCAGCAAAGAGGGGGGTTTGGAGACCCAGTACTTC
TRBJ2-3 | TRBV5-1 | - | - | CASSLENRDTQYF | TGCGCCAGCAGCTTGGAGAATAGGGATACGCAGTATTTT
TRBJ2-1 | TRBV7-3 | - | TRBD1 | CASSLSGTQTGNEQFF | TGTGCCAGCAGTCTCTCAGGGACACAGACAGGGAATGAGCAGTTCTTC
TRBJ1-4 | TRBV9 | few | - | CASSVRGWAPWGEKLFF | TGTGCCAGCAGCGTACGCGGGTGGGCGCCCTGGGGTGAAAAACTGTTTTTT
TRBJ2-5 | TRBV3-1 | few | TRBD2 | CASSPRGQRGPQETQYF | TGTGCCAGCAGCCCCCGGGGGCAGCGGGGGCCACAAGAGACCCAGTACTTC
TRBJ2-7 | TRBV9 | - | - | CASSVGSHSYEQYF | TGTGCCAGCAGCGTAGGATCCCACTCCTACGAGCAGTACTTC
TRBJ2-2 | TRBV5-6 | - | TRBD1 | CASSFPGQWGTGELFF | TGTGCCAGCAGCTTTCCGGGACAGTGGGGCACCGGGGAGCTGTTTTTT
TRBJ1-1 | TRBV12-3/TRBV12-4 | - | - | CASTLGGRGRATEAFF | TGTGCCAGCACTCTCGGGGGCCGGGGGCGGGCTACTGAAGCTTTCTTT
TRBJ1-5 | TRBV6-2/TRBV6-3 | few | - | CASSNGVRSLLGQPQHF | TGTGCCAGCAGCAACGGCGTCAGGTCTCTCCTGGGTCAGCCCCAGCATTTT
TRBJ2-3 | TRBV3-1 | few | - | CASSQAWDRNTDTQYF | TGTGCCAGCAGCCAAGCTTGGGACCGAAACACAGATACGCAGTATTTT
TRBJ2-4 | TRBV6-5 | many | - | CASSFYSRGTLAKNIQYF | TGTGCCAGCAGTTTTTACTCTCGTGGGACTTTAGCCAAAAACATTCAGTACTTC
TRBJ2-7 | TRBV20-1 | few | TRBD1 | CSARLDRSSYEQYF | TGCAGTGCTAGATTGGACAGGAGCTCCTACGAGCAGTACTTC
TRBJ1-2 | TRBV24-1 | many | - | CATSDRGGTGYTF | TGTGCCACCAGTGATCGGGGAGGGACTGGCTACACCTTC
TRBJ2-6 | TRBV30 | few | - | CAWSVPGYGANVLTF | TGTGCCTGGAGTGTACCGGGGTATGGGGCCAACGTCCTGACTTTC
TRBJ1-3 | TRBV9 | - | TRBD1 | CASSEGAGGSGNTIYF | TGTGCCAGCAGCGAGGGAGCAGGGGGATCTGGAAACACCATATATTTT
TRBJ2-7 | TRBV5-6 | - | - | CASSSGPGDEQYF | TGTGCCAGCAGCAGTGGTCCCGGGGACGAGCAGTACTTC
TRBJ2-3 | TRBV11-2 | - | - | CASSLGNGGRDTQYF | TGTGCCAGCAGCTTAGGTAACGGGGGCCGAGATACGCAGTATTTT
TRBJ2-3 | TRBV7-8 | few | TRBD2 | CASSPDAGGVTDTQYF | TGTGCCAGCAGCCCGGATGCGGGGGGGGTCACAGATACGCAGTATTTT
TRBJ2-5 | TRBV5-1 | medium-sized | - | CASSLEETQYF | TGTGCCAGCAGCTTAGAGGAGACCCAGTACTTC
TRBJ2-2 | TRBV5-1 | few | - | CASSLALQGTGELFF | TGCGCCAGCAGCTTGGCCTTACAGGGAACCGGGGAGCTGTTTTTT
TRBJ1-1 | TRBV14 | - | TRBD1 | CASTRTGGTEAFF | TGTGCCAGCACCCGGACAGGGGGGACTGAAGCTTTCTTT
TRBJ1-2 | TRBV5-8 | - | - | CASSFRTLANYGYTF | TGTGCCAGCAGCTTTCGGACGTTAGCTAACTATGGCTACACCTTC
TRBJ1-6 | TRBV28 | few | - | CASSLDLGLSSYNSPLHF | TGTGCCAGCAGTTTAGATCTGGGTTTGAGCTCCTATAATTCACCCCTCCACTTT
TRBJ1-5 | TRBV4-3 | - | TRBD1 | CASSRGPGNQPQHF | TGCGCCAGCAGCAGGGGGCCCGGCAATCAGCCCCAGCATTTT
TRBJ1-1 | TRBV7-9 | few | - | CASSLVGRPNTEAFF | TGTGCCAGCAGCTTAGTTGGCAGACCTAACACTGAAGCTTTCTTT
TRBJ2-3 | TRBV11-2 | many | TRBD2 | CASSLESGVAGARRRGTQYF | TGTGCCAGCAGCCTCGAGTCGGGGGTAGCGGGGGCCCGCCGTAGGGGTACGCAGTATTTT
TRBJ1-2 | TRBV3-1 | few | - | CASSQGGPGYGYTF | TGTGCCAGCAGCCAGGGAGGGCCCGGCTATGGCTACACCTTC
TRBJ1-4 | TRBV28 | - | - | CAISTTGAEKLFF | TGTGCCATATCTACCACCGGCGCCGAAAAACTGTTTTTT
TRBJ2-1 | TRBV12-3/TRBV12-4 | - | - | CASSFPGEYNEQFF | TGTGCCAGCAGTTTTCCGGGCGAATACAATGAGCAGTTCTTC
TRBJ1-2 | TRBV12-3/TRBV12-4 | - | - | CASSHGGPLGYTF | TGTGCCAGCAGTCACGGGGGCCCCCTCGGCTACACCTTC